This TCR beta chain was sequenced in a study of CD8 T cells in ankylosing spondylitis. Study-wide results and limits: What appeared characteristic of ankylosing spondylitis blood was a TCR beta motif of under 10 highly homologous variants. Earlier studies detected some motif variants in reactive arthritis synovial fluid and blood. Disease-linked clones reportedly concentrated significantly in matched ankylosing spondylitis synovial fluid.

It was by quantitative 5'-RACE with molecular barcodes that TCR beta libraries were made. TCRdb processed the 5' RACE reads anew with MiXCR; each CDR3 protein has one entry. There are around 390,000 distinct CDR3 sequences in the sample; about 20% occur only once, and about 16% lies in the top ten. The sample holds a few counts of this clonotype. What it binds is unknown. The germline gives CDR1 SGHTA, CDR2 FQGTGA. The CDR3 contains 14 residues. V gave up 0 bases and J gave up 1 base, with 5 bases separating them. The receptor was isolated from a male donor with ankylosing spondylitis. Sequenced input: blood, either unsorted or a sorted T cell fraction (not recorded which). The chain recombines TRBV7-3 with TRBJ2-3; D is undetermined. DNA for the CDR3: TGTGCCAGCAGCTTAACGTTCGGCACAGATACGCAGTATTTT. It translates to CASSLTFGTDTQYF.